This entry is about one T cell receptor (beta chain). The sample is drawn from a study of cytotoxic CD8 clonotypes in ibrutinib-treated CLL. As for the study in general: Median treatment time before response sampling was 12 months, range 6 to 36.

The data were produced by immunoSEQ multiplex PCR, yet TCRdb's version contains in-frame clones alone and is incomplete. Among about 140,000 clones listed, more than 85% were seen once. CDR3 length: 14 amino acids. V was shortened by 1 base and J by 8 bases, with 12 bases between the two germline ends. The germline gives CDR1 SGDLS, CDR2 YYNGEE. The source of this sequence is a human donor with chronic lymphocytic leukemia. The chain combines TRBV9 with TRBJ1-4, with D tentatively TRBD1 (5 bases). Sequenced here: PBMCs, sampled after 12 months of ibrutinib treatment. CDR3 nucleotides: TGTGCCAGCAGCGTATCCGGGGCGGGAGAAAAACTGTTTTTT. Amino acid sequence: CASSVSGAGEKLFF.